The 26 T cell receptor beta chains listed next were all sequenced from one sample in a study of shared clonotypes between healthy human individuals. The repertoire was sequenced with immunoSEQ multiplex PCR; TCRdb's copy has only in-frame clones and lacks some. The table has about 680,000 clones, approximately 90% seen once; the top ten hold more than 20%. The naive CD8 fraction comprised CD45RO-negative cells positively selected for CCR7 and excluded terminally differentiated effector memory CD45RA+ cells. Source material: naive CD8+ T cells sorted from blood. These receptors all come from a man younger than 45 in good health.

The chain couples TRBV2 to TRBJ2-3; 7 positions match TRBD2. Germline CDR1 and CDR2: SNHLY and FYNNEI. Trimming removed 3 bases from V and 0 bases from J; junction bases left unmatched: 3. This CDR3 comprises 15 residues. This CDR3 reads CASSDLADSTDTQYF. DNA of the CDR3: TGTGCCAGCAGTGATCTAGCGGATAGCACAGATACGCAGTATTTT.

The chain links TRBV7-9 to TRBJ2-3; the D call may be TRBD1 or TRBD2 (5 bases each). The CDR3 spans 14 residues. The ends were cut back, 3 bases at V and 4 bases at J, with 11 bases in the middle. Germline V gene lookup returns CDR1 SEHNR and CDR2 FQNEAQ (reference sequence). The CDR3 coding sequence is TGTGCCAGCAGCTTTGGGGCCGGGGCAGATACGCAGTATTTT. It is translated as CASSFGAGADTQYF.

The CDR3: CASSQGTGTGNEQFF. CDR3 nucleotide sequence: TGCGCCAGCAGCCAAGGGACCGGGACAGGGAATGAGCAGTTCTTC. The genes are TRBV4-3 and TRBJ2-1; 9 bases are a match to TRBD1. The CDR3 spans 15 residues. After removal of 1 base from V and 7 bases from J, the junction contained 5 bases not matched to a gene. Germline loops: CDR1 LGHNA, CDR2 YSLEER.

This clone was observed a few times. Within the sample, other DNA sequences also encode this same CDR3. The J gene is TRBJ2-7, the V gene TRBV2; TRBD1 agrees at 9 bases. In germline, CDR1 is SNHLY, CDR2 FYNNEI. J gave up 2 bases and V 6 bases, and 2 bases lay outside the gene matches. The CDR3 loop spans 13 amino acids. CDR3 region: CASRGQGPYEQYF. In DNA, the CDR3 is TGTGCCAGCAGGGGACAGGGTCCCTACGAGCAGTACTTC.

V and J are TRBV6-1 and TRBJ2-7; 10 nucleotides agree with TRBD2. Losses at the gene ends were 1 base for V and 1 base for J; bases not matched to a gene: 4. Germline loops: CDR1 MNHNS, CDR2 SASEGT. The CDR3 has 16 residues. The DNA of the CDR3 is TGTGCCAGCAGTGAAGGGCTAGCGGGAGATTCCTACGAGCAGTACTTC. Translated, it gives CASSEGLAGDSYEQYF.

The CDR3 region is CASSLPPPGHSNTGELFF. The CDR3 coding sequence is TGTGCCAGCAGTTTACCTCCCCCGGGACATTCGAACACCGGGGAGCTGTTTTTT. The rearrangement joins TRBV28 to TRBJ2-2; D may be TRBD1 (6 bases). CDR3 size: 18 residues. The V and J ends lost 2 bases and 0 bases respectively, with 16 bases between them. Germline V lookup: CDR1 MDHEN, CDR2 SYDVKM. The complete variable domain, with remaining parts taken from reference TRBV28 and TRBJ2-2, reads DVKVTQSSRYLVKRTGEKVFLECVQDMDHENMFWYRQDPGLGLRLIYFSYDVKMKEKGDIPEGYSVSREKKERFSLILESASTNQTSMYLCASSLPPPGHSNTGELFFGEGSRLTVL.

The rearrangement joins TRBV15 to TRBJ2-1, with D uncertain. There are 13 residues in the CDR3. Per the germline V gene, CDR1 is LNHNV and CDR2 is YYDKDF (reference sequence). V was cut by 1 base and J by 7 bases, with 8 bases left in between. In DNA form, the CDR3 reads TGTGCCACCAGCAGAGCCTTTAGTAATGAGCAGTTCTTC. This translates into CATSRAFSNEQFF.

This rearrangement joins TRBV9 to TRBJ2-6; D uncertain. V was trimmed by 3 bases and J by 1 base, leaving 5 bases between them. This CDR3 comprises 14 residues. CDR1 is SGDLS, CDR2 YYNGEE, per germline. CDR3 bases: TGTGCCAGCAGCGAGGGATCTGGGGCCAACGTCCTGACTTTC. It translates to CASSEGSGANVLTF.

The CDR3 spells CASSPWDSTKASGANVLTF. The CDR3, as DNA: TGTGCCAGCAGTCCCTGGGACAGTACAAAGGCCTCTGGGGCCAACGTCCTGACTTTC. This chain joins TRBV27 and TRBJ2-6; 7 nucleotides match TRBD1. This CDR3 spans 19 amino acids. J lost 0 bases, V lost 5 bases, and 13 bases had no gene match. Germline-derived CDR1 and CDR2 are MNHEY and SMNVEV (reference sequence).

V usage is TRBV9 and J usage is TRBJ2-1; D ambiguous. This CDR3 region has 12 residues. In germline, CDR1 is SGDLS, CDR2 YYNGEE. V lost 3 bases and J 10 bases, leaving 11 bases between the germline ends. CDR3 amino acids: CASSGTRWEQFF. The CDR3 coding sequence is TGTGCCAGCAGCGGAACCCGGTGGGAGCAGTTCTTC.

The chain employs TRBV4-2 and TRBJ2-7; a possible D gene is TRBD1 (6 bases). The CDR3 has 16 residues. Germline CDR1 is LGHNA and CDR2 is YNFKEQ. Trimming removed 2 bases at V and 3 bases at J, with 17 bases between. DNA for the CDR3: TGTGCCAGCAGCCAACCTCAGGGGAGCAAGAACTACGAGCAGTACTTC. Protein product: CASSQPQGSKNYEQYF.

The genes are TRBV7-9 and TRBJ2-7; 8 bases map to TRBD1. CDR1 is SEHNR, CDR2 FQNEAQ, per germline (reference sequence). J was trimmed by 3 bases and V by 6 bases; bases with no gene match: 10. The CDR3 loop spans 15 amino acids. CDR3 nucleotides: TGTGCCAGCAGACCTATACAGGGGGTCCTCTACGAGCAGTACTTC. It yields the protein CASRPIQGVLYEQYF.

The V call is TRBV27, the J call TRBJ2-1, with 11 nucleotides matching TRBD2. In germline, CDR1 is MNHEY, CDR2 SMNVEV (reference sequence). The CDR3 has 16 amino acids. The trim removed 5 bases at V and 4 bases at J, leaving 7 bases unmatched. The CDR3 protein is CASSQGTSGNYNEQFF. CDR3 in DNA: TGTGCCAGCAGTCAAGGGACTAGCGGAAATTACAATGAGCAGTTCTTC.

DNA for the CDR3: TGTGCCAGCAGTCCCGGGACAGGGGAGACTAATGAAAAACTGTTTTTT. It is translated as CASSPGTGETNEKLFF. V and J are TRBV6-4 and TRBJ1-4; 10 bases line up with TRBD1. Looked up from germline, CDR1 is MRHNA and CDR2 is SNTAGT. This CDR3 contains 16 residues. After removal of 5 bases from V and 2 bases from J, the junction contained 5 bases not matched to a gene.

The rearrangement links TRBV29-1 to TRBJ2-6, with D uncertain. CDR3 length: 16 amino acids. Per the germline V gene, CDR1 is SQVTM and CDR2 is ANQGSEA. V was pared by 0 bases and J by 0 bases, with 9 bases between. The CDR3 spells CSVEDSEDSGANVLTF. Written as DNA, the CDR3 is TGCAGCGTTGAAGACTCCGAGGACTCTGGGGCCAACGTCCTGACTTTC.

A single count supports this clone. The chain joins TRBV7-8 to TRBJ1-5; D gene uncertain. The CDR3 consists of 14 residues. The germline CDR1 and CDR2 sequences are SGHVS and FQNEAQ. V lost 5 bases, J lost 4 bases, and 12 bases lay in between. The CDR3 sequence is CASSPPGGNQPQHF. The CDR3 region has the DNA TGTGCCAGCAGCCCCCCAGGTGGTAATCAGCCCCAGCATTTT. The whole variable domain, remainder taken from reference TRBV7-8 and TRBJ1-5, is GAGVSQSPRYKVAKRGQDVALRCDPISGHVSLFWYQQALGQGPEFLTYFQNEAQLDKSGLPSDRFFAERPEGSVSTLKIQRTQQEDSAVYLCASSPPGGNQPQHFGDGTRLSIL.

The V call is TRBV28, the J call TRBJ2-7; 11 bases map to TRBD1. Trimming at V came to 1 base and at J to 3 bases, leaving 2 bases not matched to a gene. The germline gives CDR1 MDHEN, CDR2 SYDVKM. The CDR3 contains 15 residues. CDR3 loop: CASSLFGTGGYEQYF. CDR3 in DNA: TGTGCCAGCAGTTTATTCGGGACAGGGGGCTACGAGCAGTACTTC.

V usage is TRBV28 and J usage is TRBJ1-1; no clear D gene. V was cut by 5 bases and J by 7 bases, with 14 bases left in between. Germline loops: CDR1 MDHEN, CDR2 SYDVKM. The CDR3 runs 13 residues. As DNA, the CDR3 is TGTGCCAGCAGTCCCTCGTTTGACCATGAAGCTTTCTTT. This encodes CASSPSFDHEAFF.

The V gene is TRBV2, the J gene TRBJ1-2; 8 bases fit TRBD1. Trimming at V came to 6 bases and at J to 4 bases, leaving 13 bases not matched to a gene. This CDR3 has 16 residues. Germline V gene sequence: CDR1 SNHLY, CDR2 FYNNEI. The DNA of the CDR3 is TGTGCCAGCAGCCTTTACAGTACAGGGGGAATCTATGGCTACACCTTC. Protein product: CASSLYSTGGIYGYTF. The complete variable domain, with remaining parts taken from reference TRBV2 and TRBJ1-2, reads EPEVTQTPSHQVTQMGQEVILRCVPISNHLYFYWYRQILGQKVEFLVSFYNNEISEKSEIFDDQFSVERPDGSNFTLKIRSTKLEDSAMYFCASSLYSTGGIYGYTFGSGTRLTVV.

V and J are TRBV27 and TRBJ1-1; no clear D gene. The CDR3 runs to 13 residues. Trimming left V 2 bases short and J 6 bases short, with 10 bases between. From germline, CDR1 is MNHEY and CDR2 SMNVEV (reference sequence). CDR3 sequence: CASSLNGGAEAFF. DNA for the CDR3: TGTGCCAGCAGTTTAAACGGTGGGGCTGAAGCTTTCTTT.

The rearrangement joins TRBV7-2 to TRBJ2-2; D is perhaps TRBD1 (6 bases). The CDR3 is made up of 17 amino acids. V dropped 3 bases and J dropped 8 bases, with 22 bases sitting between them. Germline V gives CDR1 SGHTA, CDR2 FQGNSA. CDR3 amino acids: CASSFNREMLVVGELFF. CDR3 nucleotide sequence: TGTGCCAGCAGCTTTAACAGGGAAATGTTGGTGGTGGGGGAGCTGTTTTTT.

The genes are TRBV28 and TRBJ2-7; 9 bases map to TRBD2. This CDR3 has 19 amino acids. J gave up 2 bases and V 7 bases, and 21 bases lay outside the gene matches. Per the germline V gene, CDR1 is MDHEN and CDR2 is SYDVKM. This CDR3 is CASTYSGSWVAGEPYEQYF. CDR3 DNA: TGTGCCAGCACCTACTCGGGCTCTTGGGTAGCGGGAGAACCCTACGAGCAGTACTTC.

Comment on this clone: The sample holds other DNA sequences that translate to the same CDR3. The rearrangement links TRBV27 to TRBJ1-5; D possibly corresponds to TRBD1 (6 bases). V was cut by 2 bases and J by 7 bases, with 9 bases left in between. The CDR3 sequence is 13 residues long. The germline CDR1 and CDR2 sequences are MNHEY and SMNVEV (reference sequence). As DNA, the CDR3 is TGTGCCAGCAGTTTAAAGGGGGGGCAGCCCCAGCATTTT. Amino acid sequence: CASSLKGGQPQHF.

The chain is built from TRBV7-2 and TRBJ2-7; 9 positions agree with TRBD1. V lost 6 bases and J lost 3; bases outside the gene matches: 9. This CDR3 is 15 amino acids long. In germline, CDR1 is SGHTA, CDR2 FQGNSA. The chain's CDR3 is CASRYNRDRDYEQYF. The CDR3 DNA reads TGTGCCAGCAGATACAACCGGGACAGGGACTACGAGCAGTACTTC.

The chain links TRBV18 to TRBJ1-5; D may be TRBD1 (5 bases). CDR1 and CDR2 from the germline V gene are KGHSH and LQKENI. The CDR3 loop spans 15 amino acids. Trimming cost V 4 bases and J 3 bases, with 13 bases left between them. The CDR3 here is CASSLEGRINQPQHF. DNA for the CDR3: TGTGCCAGCTCACTCGAGGGGCGGATCAATCAGCCCCAGCATTTT.

The chain combines TRBV2 with TRBJ2-7; D remains ambiguous. The CDR3 loop spans 13 amino acids. Trimming stripped 10 bases from V and 0 bases from J, with 13 bases between. CDR1 is SNHLY, CDR2 FYNNEI, per germline. The CDR3 protein is CANGQVGSYEQYF. The CDR3 DNA reads as TGTGCCAACGGCCAGGTTGGCTCCTACGAGCAGTACTTC. Variable domain in full (rest from reference TRBV2 and TRBJ2-7): EPEVTQTPSHQVTQMGQEVILRCVPISNHLYFYWYRQILGQKVEFLVSFYNNEISEKSEIFDDQFSVERPDGSNFTLKIRSTKLEDSAMYFCANGQVGSYEQYFGPGTRLTVT.